What follows are 28 T cell receptor beta chains derived from one specimen sequenced in a study of blood T cell repertoires in COVID-19. TCRdb's table, derived via immunoSEQ multiplex PCR, lists solely in-frame clones and lacks some. The sample holds about 230,000 clones, roughly 79% seen once. The sample comprised peripheral blood. Receptors originate from an elderly woman with COVID-19, enrolled during active disease.

CDR3 sequence: CATGDIFYEQYF. The CDR3 region has the DNA TGTGCCACAGGGGACATTTTTTACGAGCAGTACTTC. The V call is TRBV7-9, the J call TRBJ2-7; tentatively, D is TRBD1 (6 bases). CDR1 and CDR2 (germline): SEHNR, FQNEAQ (reference sequence). The germline V and J ends were trimmed by 10 bases and 4 bases, with 14 bases remaining between them. The CDR3 has 12 amino acids.

This clone was seen a handful of times. V and J are TRBV28 and TRBJ1-5; 7 positions agree with TRBD1. The CDR3 consists of 13 residues. Unmatched junction bases numbered 5, after V lost 6 bases and J lost 6 bases. Germline CDR1 is MDHEN and CDR2 is SYDVKM. The CDR3 nucleotides are TGTGCCAGCAGATTCAACAGGGGTCAGCCCCAGCATTTT. Its protein is CASRFNRGQPQHF. The complete variable domain, with remaining parts taken from reference TRBV28 and TRBJ1-5, reads DVKVTQSSRYLVKRTGEKVFLECVQDMDHENMFWYRQDPGLGLRLIYFSYDVKMKEKGDIPEGYSVSREKKERFSLILESASTNQTSMYLCASRFNRGQPQHFGDGTRLSIL.

V gene TRBV7-9 combines with J gene TRBJ1-2; D gene unclear. CDR1 is SEHNR and CDR2 is FQNEAQ in the germline V gene (reference sequence). The CDR3 extends over 13 amino acids. V lost 3 bases and J lost 7, with 12 bases in between. Here the CDR3 DNA reads TGTGCCAGCAGCTTGGCAGCGCCGAGTGGCTACACCTTC. It yields the protein CASSLAAPSGYTF. Complete variable domain (other parts from reference TRBV7-9 and TRBJ1-2): DTGVSQNPRHKITKRGQNVTFRCDPISEHNRLYWYRQTLGQGPEFLTYFQNEAQLEKSRLLSDRFSAERPKGSFSTLEIQRTEQGDSAMYLCASSLAAPSGYTFGSGTRLTVV.

The CDR3 loop is CASSLQGAYEQYF. The CDR3 bases are TGTGCCAGCAGCTTACAGGGGGCCTACGAGCAGTACTTC. The chain employs TRBV7-3 and TRBJ2-7; 7 bases are a match to TRBD1. V lost 2 bases to trimming and J lost 2 bases; unmatched junction nucleotides: 0. The V gene's germline CDR1 is SGHTA and CDR2 FQGTGA. This CDR3 is built from 13 residues.

V is TRBV9 and J is TRBJ2-3; a weak D match, TRBD1 (6 bases). Trimming stripped 3 bases from V and 2 bases from J, with 13 bases between. Germline CDR1 is SGDLS and CDR2 is YYNGEE. The CDR3 runs to 15 residues. The CDR3 here is CASSGRGQPTDTQYF. The CDR3 DNA follows: TGTGCCAGCAGCGGGAGAGGACAGCCCACAGATACGCAGTATTTT.

The chain recombines TRBV28 with TRBJ1-3; TRBD1 matches 8 bases. The J segment lost 3 bases and the V segment lost 2 bases, leaving 3 bases of the junction unmatched. The CDR3 is 15 residues long. Germline-derived CDR1 and CDR2 are MDHEN and SYDVKM. The CDR3: CASSLGDRLGNTIYF. Here the CDR3 DNA reads TGTGCCAGCAGTTTAGGGGACAGGCTTGGAAACACCATATATTTT.

CDR3 residues: CASSRADTEAFF. CDR3 DNA: TGTGCCAGCTCACGGGCAGACACTGAAGCTTTCTTT. The chain couples TRBV18 to TRBJ1-1; D remains ambiguous. The V end was cut by 4 bases, the J end by 3 bases, with 6 bases between. Per the germline V gene, CDR1 is KGHSH and CDR2 is LQKENI. The CDR3 runs to 12 residues.

With regard to this clone: The junction shows a germline mismatch at one end, possibly a read error. The CDR3 DNA follows: TGTGCCAGCACTTACTTGGACAGGGGTCACGGGGAGCTGTTTTTT. Its protein is CASTYLDRGHGELFF. V gene TRBV6-5 combines with J gene TRBJ2-2; 9 bases fit TRBD1. The CDR3 runs 15 residues. The V gene's germline CDR1 is MNHEY and CDR2 SVGAGI.

The chain is built from TRBV6-5 and TRBJ1-4; 8 nucleotides agree with TRBD1. Germline V gene data show CDR1 as MNHEY and CDR2 as SVGAGI. The CDR3 has 15 residues. Unmatched junction bases numbered 10, after V lost 6 bases and J lost 7 bases. The CDR3 region is CASSTWGQAIEKLFF. CDR3 nucleotides: TGTGCCAGCAGCACCTGGGGACAGGCTATTGAAAAACTGTTTTTT.

J is TRBJ1-6 and V is TRBV6-4; 7 nucleotides line up with TRBD1. The CDR3 is 15 amino acids. V trimming: 6 bases; J trimming: 2 bases; junction bases outside the gene matches: 4. CDR1 and CDR2 (germline): MRHNA, SNTAGT. CDR3 sequence (DNA): TGTGCCAGCAGCTTACAGGGGACCTATAATTCACCCCTCCACTTT. Residues: CASSLQGTYNSPLHF.

V gene TRBV21-1 combines with J gene TRBJ2-1; the table's TRBD2 call for D was not verified on the DNA. TRBV21-1 is recorded as a pseudogene. The CDR3 spans 13 residues. The CDR3: CASILLNYNEQFF. Written as DNA, the CDR3 is TGTGCCAGCATCCTACTGAATTACAATGAGCAGTTCTTC.

The rearrangement uses TRBV29-1 and TRBJ2-6, with D uncertain. The CDR3 is 13 amino acids. The V end was cut by 6 bases, the J end by 2 bases, with 8 bases between. Germline CDR1 is SQVTM and CDR2 is ANQGSEA. In DNA, the CDR3 is TGCAGCGTACGAGGCACTGGGGCCAACGTCCTGACTTTC. Translated: CSVRGTGANVLTF.

This chain connects TRBV11-2 to TRBJ2-3; 11 positions match TRBD2. Per germline, CDR1 SGHAT and CDR2 FQNNGV. The CDR3 totals 16 residues. J gave up 0 bases and V 4 bases, and 3 bases lay outside the gene matches. DNA for the CDR3: TGTGCCAGCAGCTGGACTAGCGGGTTGAGCACAGATACGCAGTATTTT. Its protein product is CASSWTSGLSTDTQYF.

This clone was recorded only once. The rearrangement links TRBV30 to TRBJ2-7; TRBD2 agrees at 8 bases. The trim removed 4 bases at V and 2 bases at J, leaving 4 bases unmatched. The CDR3 contains 13 residues. Germline CDR1 reads GTSNPN; CDR2 reads SVGIG (reference sequence). CDR3 nucleotides: TGTGCCTGGAAACCGGGACTAGCCTACGAGCAGTACTTC. It is translated as CAWKPGLAYEQYF.

The chain is built from TRBV30 and TRBJ1-5; TRBD1 aligns across 9 bases. This CDR3 region has 14 residues. Germline CDR1 reads GTSNPN; CDR2 reads SVGIG (reference sequence). V trimming: 2 bases; J trimming: 4 bases; junction bases outside the gene matches: 3. CDR3 DNA sequence: TGTGCCTGGAGTACCGGGACAGGGAATCAGCCCCAGCATTTT. Residues: CAWSTGTGNQPQHF.

The CDR3 region has the DNA TGTGCCAGCAGCCGATGGGACAACTACGAGCAGTACTTC. This sequence encodes CASSRWDNYEQYF. The chain joins TRBV7-6 to TRBJ2-7; a possible D gene is TRBD1 (6 bases). This CDR3 spans 13 amino acids. Per germline, CDR1 SGHVS and CDR2 FNYEAQ. Trimming removed 5 bases at V and 3 bases at J, with 11 bases between. Combining the CDR3 with reference TRBV7-6 and TRBJ2-7 gives the whole variable domain GAGVSQSPRYKVTKRGQDVALRCDPISGHVSLYWYRQALGQGPEFLTYFNYEAQQDKSGLPNDRFSAERPEGSISTLTIQRTEQRDSAMYRCASSRWDNYEQYFGPGTRLTVT.

The gene calls are TRBV10-3 and TRBJ2-4, with 8 positions matching TRBD1. Germline CDR1 is ENHRY and CDR2 is SYGVKD. The CDR3 consists of 17 residues. J lost 3 bases, V lost 2 bases, and 9 bases had no gene match. The CDR3 DNA is TGTGCCATCAGTGAGAGGACAGGGACCTCGGACAAAAACATTCAGTACTTC. It translates to CAISERTGTSDKNIQYF.

CDR3 loop: CASSPGQGAGYGYTF. Written as DNA, the CDR3 is TGTGCCAGCTCCCCGGGACAGGGGGCTGGCTATGGCTACACCTTC. The V gene is TRBV18, the J gene TRBJ1-2; 12 bases align to TRBD1. Germline lookup yields CDR1 KGHSH and CDR2 LQKENI. The CDR3 has 15 residues. The ends lost 6 bases at V and 4 bases at J; junction bases unmatched: 6.

V usage is TRBV30 and J usage is TRBJ1-2; 7 bases line up with TRBD1. CDR1 and CDR2 (germline): GTSNPN, SVGIG (reference sequence). The junction had 16 bases not matched to a gene; V was cut back by 4 bases and J by 8 bases. The CDR3 runs to 15 residues. The CDR3 spells CAWKPPLTGWDGYTF. The CDR3 nucleotides are TGTGCCTGGAAACCCCCCTTGACAGGGTGGGACGGCTACACCTTC. The entire variable domain, with the rest obtained from reference TRBV30 and TRBJ1-2, is as follows: SQTIHQWPATLVQPVGSPLSLECTVEGTSNPNLYWYRQAAGRGLQLLFYSVGIGQISSEVPQNLSASRPQDRQFILSSKKLLLSDSGFYLCAWKPPLTGWDGYTFGSGTRLTVV.

The V and J genes are TRBV6-5 and TRBJ2-7, with 9 bases that match TRBD1. The CDR3 runs 14 residues. The trim removed 6 bases at V and 1 base at J, leaving 4 bases unmatched. Germline-derived CDR1 and CDR2 are MNHEY and SVGAGI. The CDR3 nucleotides are TGTGCCAGCAGGAGGGACAGGGCTTCCTACGAGCAGTACTTC. Translating it yields CASRRDRASYEQYF.

This chain joins TRBV7-2 and TRBJ2-1; D is uncertain. Between the trimmed V and J ends, which lost 2 bases and 1 base, there was a span of 6 bases. The CDR3 length is 14 residues. The germline CDR1 and CDR2 sequences are SGHTA and FQGNSA. For the CDR3, the DNA is TGTGCCAGCAGCTTACTCGCGTCCTACAATGAGCAGTTCTTC. It yields the protein CASSLLASYNEQFF.

The rearrangement joins TRBV27 to TRBJ2-5, with 8 bases fitting TRBD2. CDR1 is MNHEY, CDR2 SMNVEV, per germline (reference sequence). V lost 6 bases to trimming and J lost 4 bases; unmatched junction nucleotides: 10. The CDR3 is 15 amino acids. As DNA, the CDR3 is TGTGCCAGCAGAGCCGCTGGCGGGAGGAGAGAGACCCAGTACTTC. Protein: CASRAAGGRRETQYF.

This chain joins TRBV5-8 and TRBJ1-5, with D perhaps matching TRBD1 (5 bases). Trimming cost V 2 bases and J 4 bases, with 7 bases left between them. Germline CDR1 is SGHTS and CDR2 is YDEGEE. The length of the CDR3 is 13 residues. The CDR3 bases are TGTGCCAGCAGCTTACAGGTAAATCAGCCCCAGCATTTT. The encoded protein is CASSLQVNQPQHF.

The V call is TRBV28, the J call TRBJ2-7; 15 bases match TRBD2. This CDR3 contains 16 residues. Germline loops: CDR1 MDHEN, CDR2 SYDVKM. Here the CDR3 reads CASRGTSGRKGYEQYF. The CDR3 bases are TGTGCTAGCCGGGGGACTAGCGGGAGGAAGGGCTACGAGCAGTACTTC.

This chain joins TRBV2 and TRBJ1-5, with D tentatively TRBD1 (6 bases). Germline V gives CDR1 SNHLY, CDR2 FYNNEI. Between the trimmed V and J ends, which lost 3 bases and 4 bases, there was a span of 13 bases. The length of the CDR3 is 15 residues. CDR3 loop: CASSDEGDLNQPQHF. CDR3 DNA: TGTGCCAGCAGTGATGAGGGGGACCTGAATCAGCCCCAGCATTTT.

The rearrangement uses TRBV4-2 and TRBJ2-2; TRBD2 matches at 11 bases. This CDR3 contains 17 residues. The germline CDR1 and CDR2 sequences are LGHNA and YNFKEQ. Trimming took 1 base from V and 1 from J; bases not matched to a gene: 2. The CDR3 loop reads CASSQALAGGNTGELFF. The CDR3 DNA reads TGTGCCAGCAGCCAAGCCCTAGCGGGGGGGAACACCGGGGAGCTGTTTTTT.

The chain employs TRBV5-6 and TRBJ2-5; 8 bases match TRBD1. Germline CDR1 and CDR2: SGHDT and YYEEEE. CDR3 length: 15 residues. V gave up 7 bases and J gave up 5 bases; unmatched junction bases: 13. In DNA, the CDR3 is TGTGCCAGCTTCCTTAACAGGGGGATAAGCGAGACCCAGTACTTC. This encodes CASFLNRGISETQYF.

The table lists this clone with a few counts. CDR3 protein: CASSYSGTSWYNEQFF. CDR3 DNA: TGTGCCAGCAGTTACTCCGGGACTAGTTGGTACAATGAGCAGTTCTTC. V is TRBV6-5 and J is TRBJ2-1; 8 bases are a match to TRBD2. J gave up 4 bases and V 0 bases, and 5 bases lay outside the gene matches. This CDR3 contains 16 residues. Germline-derived CDR1 and CDR2 are MNHEY and SVGAGI.